The 4 T cell receptor beta chains given below trace back to one sample, sequenced in a study of T cell changes during pregnancy in multiple sclerosis. Sequencing used immunoSEQ multiplex PCR; TCRdb keeps in-frame clones, though not all of them. The sample yields about 32,000 clones, nearly 90% seen once. The sequencing used CD8+ T cells from peripheral blood mononuclear cells, collected in the second trimester of pregnancy. The receptors were sampled from a female donor with multiple sclerosis, enrolled in a pregnancy study.

The CDR3 loop reads CASSPGLASRYEQYF. Written as DNA, the CDR3 is TGTGCCAGCAGCCCGGGACTAGCGTCACGCTACGAGCAGTACTTC. J is TRBJ2-7 and V is TRBV7-6, with 10 bases aligning to TRBD2. The germline V gene encodes CDR1 SGHVS and CDR2 FNYEAQ. The CDR3 extends over 15 amino acids. The V and J ends lost 5 bases and 3 bases, in that order; junction bases with no gene match: 7.

This clone came up once. V usage is TRBV4-1 and J usage is TRBJ1-2; no definite D call. This CDR3 contains 15 residues. V was shortened by 2 bases and J by 3 bases, with 13 bases between the two germline ends. Germline assignment: CDR1 MGHRA and CDR2 YSYEKL. Here the CDR3 DNA reads TGCGCCAGCAGCCAAAGGCCAGGCTCTGACTATGGCTACACCTTC. Protein product: CASSQRPGSDYGYTF.

The chain uses TRBV7-8 and TRBJ1-2; D is ambiguous. Germline assignment: CDR1 SGHVS and CDR2 FQNEAQ. With 1 base removed from V and 3 bases from J, the gap between germline ends came to 15 bases. This CDR3 is built from 16 residues. The chain's CDR3 is CASSLGVTREDYGYTF. The CDR3 coding sequence is TGTGCCAGCAGCTTAGGGGTGACAAGGGAGGACTATGGCTACACCTTC.

J is TRBJ2-3 and V is TRBV9; 13 bases are a match to TRBD2. Germline V gene lookup returns CDR1 SGDLS and CDR2 YYNGEE. Unmatched junction bases numbered 10, after V lost 4 bases and J lost 2 bases. The CDR3 contains 18 residues. The CDR3 reads CASSPRETSGRPTDTQYF. The CDR3, as DNA: TGTGCCAGCAGCCCCCGGGAGACTAGCGGGAGGCCCACAGATACGCAGTATTTT.